These 21 T cell receptor beta chains were all obtained from the same sample, sequenced in a study of blood T cells in healthy people across ages. A second PCR, run for about 7 to 11 cycles, used a sample-barcoded 5' primer plus a J-beta primer mix. From the 5' RACE reads, TCRdb called clonotypes with MiXCR, one entry per CDR3 protein. The sample holds about 1,800,000 distinct CDR3 sequences; over 25% are singletons and the top ten take 7.7%. The sequenced material came from blood. The origin of the receptors is a young woman in good health.

In its sample, this clonotype was seen a few times. This chain joins TRBV29-1 and TRBJ1-4; the match to TRBD1 covers 8 bases. The CDR3 extends over 15 amino acids. Looked up from germline, CDR1 is SQVTM and CDR2 is ANQGSEA. CDR3 sequence reads: CSASGQGASNEKLFF. In DNA, the CDR3 is TGCAGTGCTTCCGGTCAGGGGGCATCCAATGAAAAACTGTTTTTT.

This clonotype was counted only a few times. The rearrangement links TRBV20-1 to TRBJ2-5; 8 bases match TRBD2. Trimming cost V 2 bases and J 1 base; bases outside gene matches: 9. This CDR3 is built from 16 residues. The germline CDR1 and CDR2 sequences are DFQATT and SNEGSKA (reference sequence). The chain's CDR3 is CSARPVTSEGQETQYF. The DNA for the CDR3 is TGCAGTGCTAGACCCGTGACTAGCGAGGGCCAAGAGACCCAGTACTTC.

Turning to this clonotype: A much larger clone differs from this one at a single base, so this may be a read error. The chain uses TRBV5-1 and TRBJ2-5, with 7 bases fitting TRBD1. This CDR3 is built from 14 residues. Germline values: CDR1 SGHRS, CDR2 YFSETQ. The CDR3, as DNA: TGCGTCAGCAGCTCCACAGGGGATCAAGAGACCCAGTACTTC. Protein sequence: CVSSSTGDQETQYF.

The rearrangement links TRBV18 to TRBJ2-3; D possibly matches TRBD1 or TRBD2 (5 bases each). Trimming took off 3 bases at V and 5 bases at J, with 15 bases between the two ends. The CDR3 sequence is 15 residues long. Germline V gene lookup returns CDR1 KGHSH and CDR2 LQKENI. CDR3 loop: CASSPSGRSRDTQYF. The CDR3 DNA follows: TGTGCCAGCTCACCCTCGGGACGTTCGAGAGATACGCAGTATTTT. The full variable domain, rest sourced from reference TRBV18 and TRBJ2-3, is NAGVMQNPRHLVRRRGQEARLRCSPMKGHSHVYWYRQLPEEGLKFMVYLQKENIIDESGMPKERFSAEFPKEGPSILRIQQVVRGDSAAYFCASSPSGRSRDTQYFGPGTRLTVL.

In its sample, this clonotype was seen a few times. V gene TRBV7-9 combines with J gene TRBJ2-1; tentative D call: TRBD1 (5 bases). This CDR3 spans 13 amino acids. Germline CDR1 reads SEHNR; CDR2 reads FQNEAQ (reference sequence). V was trimmed by 1 base and J by 8 bases, leaving 9 bases between them. The CDR3 loop is CASSLEDSDEQFF. The CDR3 DNA reads as TGTGCCAGCAGCTTAGAAGACAGTGATGAGCAGTTCTTC.

This clonotype was counted ten times or more. The chain has TRBV20-1 and TRBJ1-2, with 9 bases aligning to TRBD1. The CDR3 totals 14 residues. The germline gives CDR1 DFQATT, CDR2 SNEGSKA (reference sequence). After removal of 1 base from V and 5 bases from J, the junction contained 5 bases not matched to a gene. CDR3 sequence (DNA): TGCAGTGCTAGAGCCGGGACAGGGTCATATGGCTACACCTTC. Its translation is CSARAGTGSYGYTF.

This clonotype has just a few counts. This chain links TRBV27 with TRBJ2-3; D possibly corresponds to TRBD2 (6 bases). The V end lost 0 bases, the J end lost 7 bases, and 8 bases lay between the germline ends. The V gene's germline CDR1 is MNHEY and CDR2 SMNVEV (reference sequence). This CDR3 comprises 13 residues. This CDR3 reads CASSLSEGNTQYF. The CDR3 nucleotides read TGTGCCAGCAGTTTATCGGAGGGTAATACGCAGTATTTT.

V usage is TRBV2 and J usage is TRBJ2-7; D gene unclear. CDR1 is SNHLY, CDR2 FYNNEI, per germline. V shed 6 bases and J shed 3 bases, with 12 bases lying between them. This CDR3 is 13 amino acids long. CDR3 sequence (DNA): TGTGCCAGCAGCCTTAATGGGGTCTACGAGCAGTACTTC. It is translated as CASSLNGVYEQYF.

As for this clonotype: This likely stems from a read error, as it lies one base from a far larger clone. The gene calls are TRBV7-2 and TRBJ2-7, with D perhaps TRBD2 (6 bases). The CDR3 loop spans 12 amino acids. Looked up from germline, CDR1 is SGHTA and CDR2 is FQGNSA. The CDR3 is CASGFGGNEQYF. The CDR3, as DNA: TGTGCCAGCGGCTTCGGAGGGAACGAGCAGTACTTC.

Here the CDR3 reads CASSSQERGLGGEQYF. CDR3 nucleotide sequence: TGTGCCAGCAGCTCCCAGGAGCGGGGTCTCGGGGGAGAGCAGTACTTC. This chain connects TRBV7-2 to TRBJ2-7, with 7 bases identical to TRBD2. Looked up from germline, CDR1 is SGHTA and CDR2 is FQGNSA. The CDR3 length is 16 residues. V lost 4 bases to trimming and J lost 7 bases; unmatched junction nucleotides: 16. The variable domain in full, completed from reference TRBV7-2 and TRBJ2-7, reads GAGVSQSPSNKVTEKGKDVELRCDPISGHTALYWYRQSLGQGLEFLIYFQGNSAPDKSGLPSDRFSAERTGGSVSTLTIQRTQQEDSAVYLCASSSQERGLGGEQYFGPGTRLTVT.

The chain joins TRBV29-1 to TRBJ2-3; no firm D call. V gave up 8 bases and J gave up 0 bases, with 6 bases separating them. The CDR3 has 11 residues. The germline CDR1 and CDR2 sequences are SQVTM and ANQGSEA. The CDR3 sequence is CSSGSTDTQYF. The CDR3 DNA sequence: TGCAGCTCCGGAAGCACAGATACGCAGTATTTT.

The V call is TRBV5-1, the J call TRBJ2-1; D not certain. The CDR3 has 17 amino acids. Trimming stripped 3 bases from V and 0 bases from J, with 16 bases between. CDR1 is SGHRS and CDR2 is YFSETQ in the germline V gene. Written as DNA, the CDR3 is TGCGCCAGCAGCTCCGGAAGGGATTTAGTCTCCTACAATGAGCAGTTCTTC. Amino acid sequence: CASSSGRDLVSYNEQFF.

This clonotype was seen more than once but under ten times. The rearrangement uses TRBV6-5 and TRBJ1-4, with TRBD1 as a possible D gene (5 bases). The CDR3 runs 15 residues. CDR1 MNHEY and CDR2 SVGAGI come from the germline V gene. V shed 0 bases and J shed 5 bases, with 10 bases lying between them. The CDR3, as DNA: TGTGCCAGCAGTTACTCGTACGGGGCCAATGAAAAACTGTTTTTT. Its translation is CASSYSYGANEKLFF.

This chain connects TRBV2 to TRBJ2-1; TRBD2 might be the D (6 bases). Trimming took 3 bases from V and 5 from J, leaving 8 bases between them. Germline lookup yields CDR1 SNHLY and CDR2 FYNNEI. The CDR3 runs to 13 residues. The chain's CDR3 is CASSEERDNEQFF. The CDR3 DNA is TGTGCCAGCAGTGAGGAGCGGGACAATGAGCAGTTCTTC.

In its sample, this clonotype was seen many times. This sequence joins TRBV11-2 and TRBJ2-5, with TRBD1 as a possible D gene (5 bases). Trimming pared 2 bases from V and 4 bases from J, leaving 11 bases between. Per the germline V gene, CDR1 is SGHAT and CDR2 is FQNNGV. The CDR3 contains 14 residues. CDR3 coding DNA: TGTGCCAGCAGCTTACGACAGCCAGGAGAGACCCAGTACTTC. This sequence encodes CASSLRQPGETQYF.

The V and J genes are TRBV7-2 and TRBJ2-5; D might be TRBD2 (5 bases). V lost 1 base, J lost 5 bases, and 20 bases lay in between. The CDR3 loop spans 17 amino acids. Germline V lookup: CDR1 SGHTA, CDR2 FQGNSA. CDR3 region: CASSLVLVGVSRETQYF. The CDR3 DNA is TGTGCCAGCAGCTTAGTGCTAGTGGGAGTATCTAGGGAGACCCAGTACTTC.

This clonotype has just a few counts. Its ends do not fully match the called genes, so a read error is possible. V and J are TRBV20-1 and TRBJ2-3; D remains unclear. Germline assignment: CDR1 DFQATT and CDR2 SNEGSKA (reference sequence). This CDR3 has 10 residues. The CDR3 DNA is TGCAGTGCTAGAGGAGATACGCGGTATTTT. Amino acids: CSARGDTRYF.

The V gene is TRBV11-2, the J gene TRBJ1-2; maybe TRBD1 (6 bases). CDR3 length equals 20 residues. The germline V gene has CDR1 SGHAT and CDR2 FQNNGV. Between the trimmed V and J ends, which lost 1 base and 8 bases, there was a span of 32 bases. CDR3 sequence reads: CASSLGLRGNRERNIWGYTF. CDR3 in DNA: TGTGCCAGCAGCTTAGGACTCCGGGGCAACAGGGAGAGAAATATATGGGGCTACACCTTC.

The chain recombines TRBV13 with TRBJ2-7; TRBD2 aligns across 7 bases. Germline lookup yields CDR1 PRHDT and CDR2 FYEKMQ (reference sequence). This CDR3 region has 14 residues. Losses at the gene ends were 5 bases for V and 6 bases for J; bases not matched to a gene: 10. CDR3 bases: TGTGCCAGCAGCCCACTGACTAGCCGGGGCGAGCAGTACTTC. Translation gives CASSPLTSRGEQYF.

The chain has TRBV10-3 and TRBJ2-6; 7 bases map to TRBD1. Losses at the gene ends were 6 bases for V and 0 bases for J; bases not matched to a gene: 5. Germline V gene lookup returns CDR1 ENHRY and CDR2 SYGVKD. This CDR3 is 16 amino acids long. CDR3 sequence reads: CAISPGQRSGANVLTF. In DNA form, the CDR3 reads TGTGCCATCAGCCCGGGACAGCGCTCTGGGGCCAACGTCCTGACTTTC.

The chain employs TRBV6-6 and TRBJ1-1; 7 nucleotides match TRBD1. The CDR3 has 13 amino acids. Trimming cost V 4 bases and J 5 bases; bases outside gene matches: 4. From germline, CDR1 is MNHNY and CDR2 SVGAGI (reference sequence). The CDR3 DNA follows: TGTGCCAGCAGTTCAAAGGGGGCGACTGAAGCTTTCTTT. Its translation is CASSSKGATEAFF.